This TCR beta chain originates from a study of T cells in Graves' hyperthyroidism and ophthalmopathy (dated by TCRdb to the late 2010s). With respect to the entire study: Peripheral blood was collected at initial diagnosis, before any treatment. TCR Vbeta CDR3 sequencing of 130 to 150 peripheral blood samples (under 45 ophthalmopathy, roughly 72 hyperthyroidism and around 17 progressor patients) is reported in the paper. The study also compared thyroid tissue and blood T-cell repertoires from about six Graves' hyperthyroidism patients. The approximately 90 discovery patients were divided at random into training and test sets in a 7:3 ratio. To identify distinguishing TCR V-J signatures, a discovery cohort of some 100 patients was used, comprising fewer than 45 with Graves' ophthalmopathy and under 60 with stable Graves' hyperthyroidism. Whether ophthalmopathy could be predicted prospectively was tested in an independent validation cohort made up of under 20 hyperthyroidism patients plus 17 patients who later progressed to ophthalmopathy. After blood sampling, hyperthyroidism patients were treated with methimazole at a starting dose of 30 mg daily, and ophthalmopathy patients were treated with high-dose intravenous methylprednisolone. General study outcomes and caveats: Ophthalmopathy was separated from stable hyperthyroidism by a 13 V-J signature model, with approximately 90% sensitivity and roughly 81% specificity obtained in cross-validation and 80%/75% obtained in testing. Sample size was not statistically predetermined, and investigators were not blinded to group allocation. Most expanded thyroid clonotypes (frequency above 0.001) were also found in blood, which suggests that blood repertoires may mirror thyroid immune responses. In validation, the model predicted progression to ophthalmopathy with around 71% sensitivity and roughly 75% specificity, a median of approximately 6.7 months before onset.

TCR beta CDR3 regions were amplified from RNA transcripts. A first-round RT-PCR of the TCR CDR3 used the HTBI primer set with the Qiagen OneStep RT-PCR kit. Libraries were constructed in a second round of multiplex PCR, after which size selection and purification were carried out. Sequencing of the libraries was done on an Illumina HiSeq2000 using paired-end 100 bp reads. As for how the authors treated the data: SOAPnuke was used to process the raw data, throwing out any read that contained adapters or uncalled bases, had a mean Phred below 15, or lacked an exact constant-primer or identifier match. COPE v1.2.5 was used to merge high-quality paired reads, and clonotypes were defined as unique nucleotide sequences. MiTCR v1.1 was used to align clonotypes to the IMGT TRBV, TRBD and TRBJ reference segments. Only V-J combinations with frequency above 0.0001, covering roughly 99% of repertoires, were analysed. The TCS score was defined as F50 (clonal expansion) divided by E x V (chaos), with BLOSUM62-based TCRdist calculated between CDR3 peptides within each V-J. Welch's t-statistics and random forest reduced approximately 520 V-J features to under 15, which were used in a naive Bayes classifier (R e1071). TCRdb handled the public reads itself, with Q25 trimming in fastp and clone calling in MiXCR, and kept productive beta chains. Duplicate CDR3 protein sequences are folded into a single record with the most common DNA and genes. These V and J calls originate from TCRdb's pipeline instead of the authors' own analysis. A total of about 560,000 distinct CDR3 sequences appear in this sample, 16% of them only once. The top ten hold under 20% of the sample.

Stable Graves' hyperthyroidism was defined as no progression to ophthalmopathy during 18 months of follow-up. Hyperthyroidism patients were aged 18 to 65 years and newly diagnosed, with disease duration of less than 2 months. Patients with uncontrolled infections, other autoimmune diseases, pregnancy or lactation were excluded. Diagnoses were based on clinical symptoms, serum thyroxine and TRAb, thyroid ultrasound and orbital computed tomography. PBMCs were isolated from more than 8 ml of fresh peripheral blood by Ficoll-Paque density gradient centrifugation. Trizol reagent was used to extract total RNA, and RNA quality was then checked on an Agilent 2100 Bioanalyzer. Ten or more counts support this clonotype. Its antigen target is currently unknown. Per-nucleotide qualities are absent, and no much larger clonotype sits a single base away. CDR1 and CDR2 are drawn from the germline V gene (reference sequence): SEHNR, FQNEAQ. Trimmed from V: 5 bases; trimmed from J: 2 bases; junction bases lacking a gene match: 12. Including cysteine and phenylalanine, the CDR3 has 18 amino acids. CDR3 DNA only is kept here, 54 bases in frame from base 1.

The chain couples TRBV7-9 to TRBJ2-3; 11 nucleotides in the junction match TRBD2. The sample consisted of blood. The sequence derives from a woman between 18 and 30 years old with Graves' hyperthyroidism. Here the CDR3 is given as CASSTRRLAGFYTDTQYF. The DNA sequence is TGTGCCAGCAGCACCAGAAGACTAGCGGGATTCTACACAGATACGCAGTATTTT. Outside the CDR3, residues come from the reference TRBV7-9 and TRBJ2-3 proteins, so the full variable domain is: DTGVSQNPRHKITKRGQNVTFRCDPISEHNRLYWYRQTLGQGPEFLTYFQNEAQLEKSRLLSDRFSAERPKGSFSTLEIQRTEQGDSAMYLCASSTRRLAGFYTDTQYFGPGTRLTVL.